Below, one T cell receptor beta chain is given with its context. The record originates from a study of blood T cell repertoires in COVID-19. In the study overall: Spain, Italy and the United States supplied samples that represented acute and convalescent COVID-19. PBMCs, B-cell-depleted T cells, or T cells provided the cDNA or gDNA that made up the material.

V was clipped by 2 bases and J by 7 bases; unmatched bases: 12. This CDR3 has 17 amino acids. Germline CDR1 LGHNA, CDR2 YSLEER. Method: immunoSEQ multiplex PCR; TCRdb's copy keeps in-frame clones and lacks some. The profile shows 130,000 or so clones, about 80% of them singletons. The sequence came from a man aged 50 to 59 who had recovered from COVID-19. What was sequenced was PBMCs or T cells enriched from blood (not recorded which). The J gene is TRBJ2-1, the V gene TRBV4-3, with 9 positions matching TRBD1. The CDR3 spells CASSQPRDRVTRNEQFF. The CDR3 DNA reads as TGCGCCAGCAGCCAACCCCGGGACAGGGTGACTCGGAATGAGCAGTTCTTC.